The 14 T cell receptor beta chains listed next were all sequenced from one sample in a study of cytomegalovirus exposure and HLA in healthy donors (dated by TCRdb to about 2017). The library came from the immunoSEQ multiplex PCR assay. In TCRdb, the immuneACCESS table is reduced to in-frame sequences with V and J assigned. These tables do not hold every clone; where another copy was compared, an unresolved V gene accounts for under half, and the others remain unexplained. Here the sample has 110,000 or so clones; about nine tenths occur a single time. The top ten constitute more than 2% of the sample. The sample comprised PBMCs. The receptors originated from a woman between 18 and 29 years old in good health and CMV-seronegative.

The V call is TRBV6-5, the J call TRBJ2-3, with 8 bases identical to TRBD2. V lost 5 bases, J lost 0 bases, and 4 bases stayed unmatched. The CDR3 has 15 residues. CDR1 is MNHEY and CDR2 is SVGAGI in the germline V gene. CDR3: CASSPAGDSTDTQYF. The CDR3 coding sequence is TGTGCCAGCAGTCCAGCGGGAGATAGCACAGATACGCAGTATTTT.

The chain joins TRBV30 to TRBJ1-1; TRBD1 is a possible D gene (5 bases). The CDR3 length is 12 residues. V shed 5 bases and J shed 11 bases, with 18 bases lying between them. Germline CDR1 and CDR2: GTSNPN and SVGIG (reference sequence). Written as DNA, the CDR3 is TGTGCCTGGGTAGACAGTAGCTCTTCGGCTTTCTTT. Translating it yields CAWVDSSSSAFF.

The genes are TRBV2 and TRBJ2-5; TRBD2 matches 15 bases. V shed 4 bases and J 4 bases; nucleotides not matched to a gene: 13. The CDR3 extends over 19 amino acids. CDR1 SNHLY and CDR2 FYNNEI come from the germline V gene. In nucleotides, the CDR3 is TGTGCCAGCAGTGTCGCCGCTTCAGGACTAGCGGGAGGGTTAGAGACCCAGTACTTC. It codes for CASSVAASGLAGGLETQYF.

The chain recombines TRBV19 with TRBJ2-3, with 8 bases aligning to TRBD2. In germline, CDR1 is LNHDA, CDR2 SQIVND (reference sequence). V lost 4 bases, J lost 0 bases, and 6 bases stayed unmatched. This CDR3 is built from 16 residues. The CDR3 nucleotides are TGTGCCAGTAGTAGACGCGGGAGGATGAGCACAGATACGCAGTATTTT. This encodes CASSRRGRMSTDTQYF.

The rearrangement joins TRBV9 to TRBJ2-1; 7 bases are a match to TRBD2. Germline V gene sequence: CDR1 SGDLS, CDR2 YYNGEE. V lost 7 bases, J lost 10 bases, and 17 bases stayed unmatched. The CDR3 is 15 residues long. The CDR3 spells CASERSGLGSGEQFF. In DNA form, the CDR3 reads TGTGCCAGCGAGAGAAGCGGACTAGGGAGCGGGGAGCAGTTCTTC.

The chain recombines TRBV28 with TRBJ1-2; TRBD1 matches at 11 bases. Germline CDR1 reads MDHEN; CDR2 reads SYDVKM. The CDR3 is made up of 14 amino acids. J lost 4 bases, V lost 7 bases, and 5 bases had no gene match. The DNA of the CDR3 is TGTGCCAGCAAGGGGACAGGGGGATTCTATGGCTACACCTTC. This gives the protein CASKGTGGFYGYTF.

The V gene is TRBV5-6, the J gene TRBJ2-7, with 9 bases matching TRBD1. V lost 3 bases, J lost 3 bases, and 7 bases stayed unmatched. Germline V gene sequence: CDR1 SGHDT, CDR2 YYEEEE. This CDR3 is 15 amino acids long. The CDR3 coding sequence is TGTGCCAGCAGCTCACGACAGGGGGGCCACTACGAGCAGTACTTC. It specifies CASSSRQGGHYEQYF.

Only one count was recorded for this clone. The chain is built from TRBV29-1 and TRBJ1-2, with D maybe TRBD1 (6 bases). Trimming cost V 2 bases and J 6 bases, with 16 bases left between them. This CDR3 contains 14 residues. Germline V gene data show CDR1 as SQVTM and CDR2 as ANQGSEA. CDR3 region: CSVEKHREPHGYTF. CDR3 nucleotide sequence: TGCAGCGTTGAAAAGCACAGGGAGCCGCATGGCTACACCTTC.

V gene TRBV5-8 combines with J gene TRBJ1-4, with 8 bases that match TRBD1. Germline lookup yields CDR1 SGHTS and CDR2 YDEGEE. This CDR3 spans 14 amino acids. The V and J ends lost 4 bases and 10 bases, in that order; junction bases with no gene match: 9. CDR3 region: CASSLRQGIRKLFF. Here the CDR3 DNA reads TGTGCCAGCAGCCTTCGACAGGGGATTCGAAAACTGTTTTTT.

This chain links TRBV7-2 with TRBJ2-7; tentatively, D is TRBD2 (6 bases). CDR1 is SGHTA and CDR2 is FQGNSA in the germline V gene. The V and J ends lost 5 bases and 2 bases respectively, with 7 bases between them. CDR3 size: 12 residues. For the CDR3, the DNA is TGTGCCAGCAGCGAGCGGGCCTACGAGCAGTACTTC. This encodes CASSERAYEQYF.

The rearrangement joins TRBV4-3 to TRBJ2-2; possibly TRBD2 for D (6 bases). Germline CDR1 is LGHNA and CDR2 is YSLEER. The CDR3 contains 15 residues. Trimming stripped 4 bases from V and 5 bases from J, with 14 bases between. CDR3 sequence (DNA): TGCGCCAGCAGCCGATTGGGACTGCCGACCGGGGAGCTGTTTTTT. Protein: CASSRLGLPTGELFF.

CDR3 region: CASSHGLAGGTETQYF. CDR3 nucleotide sequence: TGTGCCAGTAGTCACGGACTAGCGGGGGGGACCGAGACCCAGTACTTC. J is TRBJ2-5 and V is TRBV19; TRBD2 matches 15 bases. This CDR3 comprises 16 residues. Germline V gives CDR1 LNHDA, CDR2 SQIVND (reference sequence). Losses at the gene ends were 5 bases for V and 5 bases for J; bases not matched to a gene: 6. Full variable domain (remainder filled in from reference TRBV19 and TRBJ2-5): DGGITQSPKYLFRKEGQNVTLSCEQNLNHDAMYWYRQDPGQGLRLIYYSQIVNDFQKGDIAEGYSVSREKKESFPLTVTSAQKNPTAFYLCASSHGLAGGTETQYFGPGTRLLVL.

This chain links TRBV28 with TRBJ1-2; tentative D call: TRBD1 (5 bases). This CDR3 region has 14 residues. The V end lost 6 bases, the J end lost 2 bases, and 13 bases lay between the germline ends. The germline CDR1 and CDR2 sequences are MDHEN and SYDVKM. This chain's CDR3 is CASSLMEGNYGYTF. CDR3 bases: TGTGCCAGCAGCCTAATGGAGGGGAACTATGGCTACACCTTC.

This rearrangement joins TRBV10-3 to TRBJ2-5; 8 nucleotides align to TRBD2. This CDR3 spans 17 amino acids. V shed 0 bases and J 0 bases; nucleotides not matched to a gene: 6. The germline V gene has CDR1 ENHRY and CDR2 SYGVKD. CDR3 nucleotides: TGTGCCATCAGTGAGTCGTTCCGGGGGGGGAACCAAGAGACCCAGTACTTC. Amino acids: CAISESFRGGNQETQYF.